These 25 T cell receptor beta chains share one sample of origin, sequenced in a study of shared clonotypes between healthy human individuals. Assay: immunoSEQ multiplex PCR; the TCRdb copy retains only in-frame clones and omits some. This table has 1.5 million to 2.5 million clones, approximately 94% appearing once. Selected positively for CCR7 and CD45RO-negative, naive CD8 cells excluded terminally differentiated effector memory CD45RA+ cells. The sample taken for sequencing was naive CD8+ T cells sorted from blood. All receptors derive from a man aged 18 to 30 in good health.

The gene calls are TRBV29-1 and TRBJ2-7, with D perhaps matching TRBD2 (5 bases). Trimming removed 2 bases from V and 0 bases from J, with 14 bases in between. Germline V gene data show CDR1 as SQVTM and CDR2 as ANQGSEA. The CDR3 runs to 15 residues. The CDR3 bases are TGCAGCGTTGAATTTTTTAGCGCCGGCTCCTACGAGCAGTACTTC. Its protein is CSVEFFSAGSYEQYF.

The CDR3 bases are TGTGCCAGCAGCGCCGAACACAGGGGGTTCTACGAGCAGTACTTC. It encodes CASSAEHRGFYEQYF. This sequence joins TRBV9 and TRBJ2-7; 8 bases match TRBD1. J was trimmed by 3 bases and V by 3 bases; bases with no gene match: 8. CDR1 and CDR2 (germline): SGDLS, YYNGEE. CDR3 length: 15 amino acids.

The chain links TRBV6-1 to TRBJ1-1; D call uncertain. V was cut by 1 base and J by 5 bases, with 5 bases left in between. The CDR3 consists of 12 residues. Germline CDR1 and CDR2: MNHNS and SASEGT. The CDR3 here is CASSEDVTEAFF. CDR3 DNA: TGTGCCAGCAGTGAAGATGTGACTGAAGCTTTCTTT.

V is TRBV6-1 and J is TRBJ1-2; D may be TRBD1 (6 bases). V lost 8 bases, J lost 8 bases, and 21 bases lay in between. CDR1 and CDR2 (germline): MNHNS, SASEGT. The CDR3 loop spans 14 amino acids. In nucleotides, the CDR3 is TGTGCCAGCGTAGGGACATTTGGATGGGAGGGCTACACCTTC. Its protein is CASVGTFGWEGYTF.

The chain employs TRBV28 and TRBJ2-3; 8 positions agree with TRBD2. Germline V CDR1 and CDR2: MDHEN, SYDVKM. V lost 5 bases to trimming and J lost 1 base; unmatched junction nucleotides: 8. The CDR3 has 16 amino acids. The CDR3 reads CASSHSPGGGTDTQYF. CDR3 in DNA: TGTGCCAGCAGTCACTCCCCGGGGGGGGGCACAGATACGCAGTATTTT.

The rearrangement joins TRBV28 to TRBJ2-7; no clear D gene. CDR1 is MDHEN, CDR2 SYDVKM, per germline. The CDR3 extends over 15 amino acids. V was trimmed by 6 bases and J by 0 bases, leaving 15 bases between them. As DNA, the CDR3 is TGTGCCAGCAGAGGAGCAGTCGACCCCTCCTACGAGCAGTACTTC. It is translated as CASRGAVDPSYEQYF.

CDR3 loop: CASSSDSDEQYF. DNA for the CDR3: TGTGCCAGCAGCTCTGACAGTGACGAGCAGTACTTC. The rearrangement links TRBV6-6 to TRBJ2-7, with D tentatively TRBD1 (5 bases). The CDR3 covers 12 residues. Germline V CDR1 and CDR2: MNHNY, SVGAGI (reference sequence). V was shortened by 6 bases and J by 5 bases, with 11 bases between the two germline ends.

The chain employs TRBV4-2 and TRBJ2-7; the match to TRBD2 covers 9 bases. The CDR3 is made up of 14 amino acids. V shed 1 base, J shed 3 bases, and the junction held 1 base outside the gene matches. From germline, CDR1 is LGHNA and CDR2 YNFKEQ. In nucleotides, the CDR3 is TGTGCCAGCAGCCAAGGGCGGGGGGGCTACGAGCAGTACTTC. Protein sequence: CASSQGRGGYEQYF.

The gene calls are TRBV28 and TRBJ2-7, with 7 bases identical to TRBD1. CDR3 length equals 14 residues. CDR1 and CDR2 (germline): MDHEN, SYDVKM. Trimming cost V 6 bases and J 5 bases; bases outside gene matches: 10. The CDR3 spells CASRPGTAFNEQYF. DNA of the CDR3: TGTGCCAGCAGGCCAGGGACAGCCTTCAACGAGCAGTACTTC.

The J gene is TRBJ1-1, the V gene TRBV15, with TRBD1 identical over 8 bases. J lost 3 bases, V lost 5 bases, and 5 bases had no gene match. There are 14 residues in the CDR3. The V gene's germline CDR1 is LNHNV and CDR2 YYDKDF (reference sequence). For the CDR3, the DNA is TGTGCCACCAGCGGGACGGGACAGGACACTGAAGCTTTCTTT. This sequence encodes CATSGTGQDTEAFF.

The genes are TRBV5-4 and TRBJ1-2; 9 positions match TRBD1. The length of the CDR3 is 14 residues. The germline V gene encodes CDR1 SGHNT and CDR2 YYREEE (reference sequence). V trimming: 0 bases; J trimming: 6 bases; junction bases outside the gene matches: 3. The CDR3 sequence is CASSLGDRVDGYTF. The DNA for the CDR3 is TGTGCCAGCAGCTTGGGGGACAGGGTAGATGGCTACACCTTC.

The V call is TRBV5-6, the J call TRBJ1-4; TRBD1 matches at 7 bases. Germline values: CDR1 SGHDT, CDR2 YYEEEE. This CDR3 contains 13 residues. V shed 4 bases and J 6 bases; nucleotides not matched to a gene: 3. The CDR3 DNA reads TGTGCCAGCAGCCTCGACAGGGATGAAAAACTGTTTTTT. The encoded protein is CASSLDRDEKLFF.

The chain couples TRBV7-9 to TRBJ2-5, with a weak D call TRBD1 (5 bases). The V and J ends lost 8 bases and 7 bases respectively, with 11 bases between them. Germline V lookup: CDR1 SEHNR, CDR2 FQNEAQ (reference sequence). The CDR3 length is 11 residues. The CDR3 DNA reads TGTGCCAGCGACAGTAAGGGGACCCAGTACTTC. Encoded protein: CASDSKGTQYF. Together with reference TRBV7-9 and TRBJ2-5, the CDR3 gives the full variable domain: DTGVSQNPRHKITKRGQNVTFRCDPISEHNRLYWYRQTLGQGPEFLTYFQNEAQLEKSRLLSDRFSAERPKGSFSTLEIQRTEQGDSAMYLCASDSKGTQYFGPGTRLLVL.

The chain combines TRBV27 with TRBJ2-5; D is ambiguous. Trimming stripped 3 bases from V and 1 base from J, with 12 bases between. The CDR3 is made up of 15 amino acids. Germline CDR1 is MNHEY and CDR2 is SMNVEV (reference sequence). CDR3 DNA: TGTGCCAGCAGTTTCCTTCCGCCGAGCCAAGAGACCCAGTACTTC. This translates into CASSFLPPSQETQYF.

This sequence joins TRBV29-1 and TRBJ1-2; a weak D match, TRBD1 (6 bases). The CDR3 runs to 13 residues. The ends were cut back, 7 bases at V and 6 bases at J, with 18 bases in the middle. CDR1 is SQVTM, CDR2 ANQGSEA, per germline. This CDR3 reads CSGTQQGADGYTF. CDR3 DNA sequence: TGCAGCGGGACACAACAGGGCGCGGATGGCTACACCTTC.

V and J are TRBV27 and TRBJ2-3; D remains unclear. Deletions cut 3 bases from V and 6 bases from J, with 13 bases between. CDR1 is MNHEY and CDR2 is SMNVEV in the germline V gene (reference sequence). This CDR3 has 14 residues. The CDR3 nucleotides read TGTGCCAGCAGTTTTGGTCTGCCGGTGGATACGCAGTATTTT. Protein product: CASSFGLPVDTQYF.

The genes are TRBV9 and TRBJ2-3, with 13 bases matching TRBD2. Germline V gene data show CDR1 as SGDLS and CDR2 as YYNGEE. V lost 1 base, J lost 4 bases, and 3 bases stayed unmatched. The CDR3 length is 16 residues. This chain's CDR3 is CASSVRLAGGADTQYF. For the CDR3, the DNA is TGTGCCAGCAGCGTAAGACTAGCGGGAGGAGCAGATACGCAGTATTTT.

CDR3 sequence reads: CASSSAVETESYEQYF. The CDR3 DNA reads TGTGCCAGCAGCTCAGCGGTCGAGACAGAGTCTTACGAGCAGTACTTC. The chain combines TRBV7-9 with TRBJ2-7; D is perhaps TRBD1 or TRBD2 (5 bases each). The CDR3 is 16 residues long. V lost 4 bases and J 4 bases, leaving 20 bases between the germline ends. CDR1 is SEHNR, CDR2 FQNEAQ, per germline (reference sequence).

The chain uses TRBV15 and TRBJ2-7, with 9 bases identical to TRBD1. The CDR3 extends over 15 amino acids. CDR1 and CDR2 (germline): LNHNV, YYDKDF (reference sequence). Losses at the gene ends were 5 bases for V and 3 bases for J; bases not matched to a gene: 8. CDR3 coding DNA: TGTGCCACCAGCGCAGCAAGACAGGGGGGCTACGAGCAGTACTTC. Amino acid sequence: CATSAARQGGYEQYF.

The chain employs TRBV15 and TRBJ2-1, with 10 bases aligning to TRBD2. Trimming cost V 0 bases and J 5 bases; bases outside gene matches: 7. Germline assignment: CDR1 LNHNV and CDR2 YYDKDF (reference sequence). The CDR3 contains 17 residues. The DNA for the CDR3 is TGTGCCACCAGCAGAGATCAGGCTAGCGGGGGACACAATGAGCAGTTCTTC. It encodes CATSRDQASGGHNEQFF.

This clone was observed once. At the DNA level, this CDR3 is encoded by other sequences in the same sample as well. This chain connects TRBV19 to TRBJ1-5; D gene uncertain. The CDR3 spans 14 residues. Germline V CDR1 and CDR2: LNHDA, SQIVND (reference sequence). Trimming shortened V by 9 bases and J by 2 bases, and 14 bases separated the two germline ends. The CDR3 loop is CASRELWGNQPQHF. The CDR3 DNA follows: TGTGCCAGCCGGGAGCTGTGGGGCAATCAGCCCCAGCATTTT.

This rearrangement joins TRBV4-2 to TRBJ2-7, with D unclear. This CDR3 is built from 17 residues. The V and J ends lost 0 bases and 2 bases respectively, with 17 bases between them. Germline V CDR1 and CDR2: LGHNA, YNFKEQ. CDR3 protein: CASSQDPAAEEAYEQYF. The CDR3 bases are TGTGCCAGCAGCCAAGATCCAGCCGCCGAGGAAGCCTACGAGCAGTACTTC.

The genes are TRBV10-2 and TRBJ2-1; the match to TRBD2 covers 9 bases. Germline V gives CDR1 WSHSY, CDR2 SAAADI. Trimming at V came to 0 bases and at J to 7 bases, leaving 7 bases not matched to a gene. The CDR3 consists of 16 residues. The CDR3 coding sequence is TGCGCCAGCAGTGAGTCGCTGCTAGCGGGAAGGAATGAGCAGTTCTTC. As protein: CASSESLLAGRNEQFF.

The gene calls are TRBV4-3 and TRBJ2-2, with 7 bases fitting TRBD2. Per the germline V gene, CDR1 is LGHNA and CDR2 is YSLEER. The CDR3 spans 16 residues. After removal of 0 bases from V and 7 bases from J, the junction contained 8 bases not matched to a gene. CDR3 sequence: CASSQDPIGEGGELFF. The CDR3 DNA sequence: TGCGCCAGCAGCCAAGATCCGATTGGGGAGGGCGGGGAGCTGTTTTTT.

DNA for the CDR3: TGTGCCAGCAGCGGTGGAGGGACCTTTATTGGCGGGGAGCTGTTTTTT. Protein: CASSGGGTFIGGELFF. This chain connects TRBV9 to TRBJ2-2; a possible D gene is TRBD2 (6 bases). The CDR3 runs 16 residues. Between the trimmed V and J ends, which lost 3 bases and 7 bases, there was a span of 19 bases. CDR1 and CDR2 (germline): SGDLS, YYNGEE. Based on the CDR3 plus reference TRBV9 and TRBJ2-2, the full variable domain is DSGVTQTPKHLITATGQRVTLRCSPRSGDLSVYWYQQSLDQGLQFLIQYYNGEERAKGNILERFSAQQFPDLHSELNLSSLELGDSALYFCASSGGGTFIGGELFFGEGSRLTVL.